The 19 T cell receptor beta chains in this list originate from one sample, sequenced in a study of blood T cells in healthy people across ages. PCR was performed a second time for about 7 to 11 cycles using a sample-barcoded 5' primer and a J-beta primer mix. One entry per CDR3 protein results from TCRdb running MiXCR on the 5' RACE reads. The sample has approximately 940,000 distinct CDR3 sequences; 48% are singletons. Input material: blood. The source is a young man in good health.

A few counts support this clonotype. The chain is built from TRBV4-3 and TRBJ2-3, with D unclear. The ends were cut back, 3 bases at V and 2 bases at J, with 9 bases in the middle. The CDR3 extends over 14 amino acids. In germline, CDR1 is LGHNA, CDR2 YSLEER. The CDR3: CASSQSTYTDTQYF. The CDR3 nucleotides are TGCGCCAGCAGCCAGAGCACCTACACAGATACGCAGTATTTT.

The rearrangement joins TRBV4-3 to TRBJ2-7; 8 bases align to TRBD1. After removal of 2 bases from V and 4 bases from J, the junction contained 19 bases not matched to a gene. Looked up from germline, CDR1 is LGHNA and CDR2 is YSLEER. The CDR3 sequence is 19 residues long. The CDR3 bases are TGCGCCAGCAGCCAATCGGACAGGGCAAGAAACTTGGGGTTATACGAGCAGTACTTC. Translation gives CASSQSDRARNLGLYEQYF.

The gene calls are TRBV10-3 and TRBJ2-3; 10 bases line up with TRBD1. Germline assignment: CDR1 ENHRY and CDR2 SYGVKD. V shed 0 bases and J 6 bases; nucleotides not matched to a gene: 12. The CDR3 spans 18 residues. The CDR3, as DNA: TGTGCCATCAGTGAGTCCACACGCGGACAGGGGGAAGGGGATACGCAGTATTTT. It is translated as CAISESTRGQGEGDTQYF.

The genes are TRBV11-3 and TRBJ2-3; D is possibly TRBD1 (5 bases). The CDR3 contains 17 residues. V lost 3 bases to trimming and J lost 3 bases, with 19 bases between them. Germline V gene sequence: CDR1 SGHNT, CDR2 YENEEA. The CDR3 DNA is TGTGCCAGCAGCTTGAGTTCTAGAGAAGGGGCGACAGATACGCAGTATTTT. Its translation is CASSLSSREGATDTQYF.

V is TRBV20-1 and J is TRBJ2-3; TRBD2 matches at 11 bases. Looked up from germline, CDR1 is DFQATT and CDR2 is SNEGSKA (reference sequence). The CDR3 sequence is 14 residues long. With V trimmed by 5 bases and J by 3 bases, 4 bases remained unmatched. CDR3 DNA sequence: TGCAGTGCTCCCCTAGCGGGGGGAACAGATACGCAGTATTTT. This gives the protein CSAPLAGGTDTQYF.

This clonotype turned up a few times. The chain has TRBV4-1 and TRBJ2-3, with TRBD1 as a possible D gene (6 bases). Trimming took off 8 bases at V and 5 bases at J, with 17 bases between the two ends. Germline CDR1 reads MGHRA; CDR2 reads YSYEKL. The CDR3 covers 14 residues. As DNA, the CDR3 is TGCGCCAGCGCCTTATTAGGGGGTGGAGATACGCAGTATTTT. It is translated as CASALLGGGDTQYF.

The chain carries TRBV27 and TRBJ2-1, with 7 bases fitting TRBD2. With 3 bases clipped from V and 6 bases from J, the junction kept 8 bases outside the gene matches. From germline, CDR1 is MNHEY and CDR2 SMNVEV (reference sequence). The CDR3 is 15 amino acids. The CDR3 protein is CASSFNGGSANEQFF. CDR3 bases: TGTGCCAGCAGTTTCAACGGGGGGTCGGCCAATGAGCAGTTCTTC.

The CDR3 here is CASRDDRSGYTF. The CDR3 region has the DNA TGTGCCAGCAGAGATGACAGGTCTGGCTACACCTTC. The V gene is TRBV6-1, the J gene TRBJ1-2, with TRBD1 as a possible D gene (6 bases). The germline V gene has CDR1 MNHNS and CDR2 SASEGT. The length of the CDR3 is 12 residues. V shed 6 bases and J shed 7 bases, with 12 bases lying between them.

In this sample, this clonotype turned up once. The rearrangement uses TRBV9 and TRBJ2-1; D not resolved. From germline, CDR1 is SGDLS and CDR2 YYNGEE. This CDR3 comprises 13 residues. The germline V and J ends were trimmed by 0 bases and 5 bases, with 6 bases remaining between them. The CDR3 is CASSVAPHNEQFF. The CDR3 nucleotides read TGTGCCAGCAGCGTAGCCCCTCACAATGAGCAGTTCTTC.

The sample holds a few counts of this clonotype. The chain uses TRBV5-5 and TRBJ2-1, with 9 bases matching TRBD1. Germline loops: CDR1 SGHKS, CDR2 YYEKEE (reference sequence). With V trimmed by 4 bases and J by 4 bases, 18 bases remained unmatched. The CDR3 runs to 19 residues. DNA for the CDR3: TGTGCCAGCAGCAACGGTTGGGACAGGGTATCGGTGGGGTACAATGAGCAGTTCTTC. It codes for CASSNGWDRVSVGYNEQFF.

The chain is built from TRBV7-2 and TRBJ2-1; perhaps TRBD1 as D (6 bases). CDR3 length: 17 residues. Trimming removed 3 bases at V and 7 bases at J, with 22 bases between. CDR1 and CDR2 from the germline V gene are SGHTA and FQGNSA. The CDR3 sequence is CASSFPRLGAPRNEQFF. CDR3 coding DNA: TGTGCCAGCAGCTTCCCTAGATTGGGGGCCCCTCGGAATGAGCAGTTCTTC.

This clonotype was picked up a small number of times. The chain combines TRBV20-1 with TRBJ2-7, with 9 bases matching TRBD1. The ends lost 6 bases at V and 2 bases at J; junction bases unmatched: 5. Germline V lookup: CDR1 DFQATT, CDR2 SNEGSKA (reference sequence). This CDR3 has 13 residues. The CDR3 region is CSAAQGAAYEQYF. As DNA, the CDR3 is TGCAGTGCCGCACAGGGGGCGGCCTACGAGCAGTACTTC.

This chain joins TRBV27 and TRBJ2-7; D may correspond to TRBD1 or TRBD2 (6 bases each). This CDR3 region has 13 residues. V was shortened by 6 bases and J by 7 bases, with 16 bases between the two germline ends. The germline CDR1 and CDR2 sequences are MNHEY and SMNVEV (reference sequence). CDR3 nucleotides: TGTGCCAGCAGCCTAGGGGGGCCGCAGGAGCAGTACTTC. Protein product: CASSLGGPQEQYF.

This chain links TRBV3-1 with TRBJ2-1, with D unclear. The CDR3 has 16 amino acids. V lost 0 bases and J 5 bases, leaving 14 bases between the germline ends. CDR1 and CDR2 from the germline V gene are LGHDT and YNNKEL (reference sequence). The chain's CDR3 is CASSQDQRYIDNEQFF. The DNA for the CDR3 is TGTGCCAGCAGCCAAGATCAACGGTACATTGACAATGAGCAGTTCTTC.

The V and J genes are TRBV29-1 and TRBJ1-1; TRBD1 agrees at 8 bases. Germline CDR1 reads SQVTM; CDR2 reads ANQGSEA. After removal of 3 bases from V and 3 bases from J, the junction contained 6 bases not matched to a gene. CDR3 size: 14 residues. CDR3 sequence: CSVENRGAYTEAFF. The CDR3 DNA reads TGCAGCGTTGAGAACAGGGGGGCGTACACTGAAGCTTTCTTT.

This clonotype was recorded a few times. The chain employs TRBV6-5 and TRBJ2-5; D remains unclear. This CDR3 spans 15 amino acids. The V gene lost 5 bases and the J gene lost 4 bases, with 17 bases spanning the gap. Germline-derived CDR1 and CDR2 are MNHEY and SVGAGI. Here the CDR3 DNA reads TGTGCCAGCAGTAAGGGTAGTGGGGTCGTAGAGACCCAGTACTTC. It codes for CASSKGSGVVETQYF.

The gene calls are TRBV24-1 and TRBJ2-1; TRBD2 agrees at 8 bases. This CDR3 is 15 amino acids long. Germline loops: CDR1 KGHDR, CDR2 SFDVKD. V lost 0 bases and J lost 10; bases outside the gene matches: 7. This chain's CDR3 is CATSDLIGTRWEQFF. The CDR3 coding sequence is TGTGCCACCAGTGATTTGATCGGGACTAGGTGGGAGCAGTTCTTC.

The chain recombines TRBV7-6 with TRBJ2-1; TRBD1 aligns across 7 bases. This CDR3 region has 15 residues. Germline CDR1 reads SGHVS; CDR2 reads FNYEAQ. J was trimmed by 3 bases and V by 5 bases; bases with no gene match: 7. In nucleotides, the CDR3 is TGTGCCAGCAGCGGCCGGGACAGAATCTACAATGAGCAGTTCTTC. This codes for CASSGRDRIYNEQFF.

This chain's CDR3 is CASSMGAGQGNTGELFF. The CDR3 nucleotides are TGCGCCAGCAGTATGGGCGCGGGACAGGGAAACACCGGGGAGCTGTTTTTT. This chain links TRBV5-1 with TRBJ2-2; 9 bases map to TRBD1. V gave up 5 bases and J gave up 2 bases; unmatched junction bases: 10. CDR3 length equals 17 residues. CDR1 and CDR2 (germline): SGHRS, YFSETQ. Using reference TRBV5-1 and TRBJ2-2 for the parts outside the CDR3, the full variable domain is KAGVTQTPRYLIKTRGQQVTLSCSPISGHRSVSWYQQTPGQGLQFLFEYFSETQRNKGNFPGRFSGRQFSNSRSEMNVSTLELGDSALYLCASSMGAGQGNTGELFFGEGSRLTVL.